One and the same sample provided the 25 T cell receptor beta chains below, sequenced in a study of T cell responses to AZD1222 COVID-19 vaccine. Data came from immunoSEQ multiplex PCR; TCRdb stores just in-frame clones and leaves some out. Of about 200,000 clones in the sample, approximately 94% are singletons; the top ten hold approximately 1.5%. Sequencing used peripheral blood, obtained 28 days after the second dose of the MenACWY control vaccine. Receptor source: an adult who received the MenACWY meningococcal vaccine as a control.

The chain couples TRBV25-1 to TRBJ1-5; 8 bases agree with TRBD1. J lost 4 bases, V lost 3 bases, and 2 bases had no gene match. CDR1 is MGHDK and CDR2 is SYGVNS in the germline V gene. The CDR3 runs 14 residues. This CDR3 reads CASSEGQANQPQHF. The CDR3 bases are TGTGCCAGCAGTGAGGGACAGGCAAATCAGCCCCAGCATTTT.

The J gene is TRBJ1-2, the V gene TRBV3-1 (or the pseudogene TRBV3-2), with 12 nucleotides matching TRBD1. The germline gives CDR1 LGHDT, CDR2 YNNKEL (reference sequence). J lost 4 bases, V lost 4 bases, and 7 bases had no gene match. This CDR3 has 16 residues. The CDR3 DNA reads TGTGCCAGCAGCCTCGTAGGGACAGGGGGCGGCTATGGCTACACCTTC. Amino acid sequence: CASSLVGTGGGYGYTF.

The chain recombines TRBV5-1 with TRBJ2-1; D remains ambiguous. Trimming stripped 0 bases from V and 13 bases from J, with 11 bases between. This CDR3 has 12 residues. Germline CDR1 and CDR2: SGHRS and YFSETQ. CDR3 sequence: CASSLVGVNQFF. The CDR3 nucleotides are TGCGCCAGCAGCTTGGTTGGGGTGAACCAGTTCTTC.

The chain carries TRBV5-1 and TRBJ2-3, with 14 bases matching TRBD2. The CDR3 is made up of 19 amino acids. Trimming cost V 5 bases and J 2 bases; bases outside gene matches: 13. Germline CDR1 reads SGHRS; CDR2 reads YFSETQ. The CDR3 loop reads CASSPGLAGGSASTDTQYF. The CDR3 nucleotides read TGCGCCAGCAGTCCTGGACTAGCGGGAGGATCAGCCTCCACAGATACGCAGTATTTT.

The rearrangement joins TRBV7-3 to TRBJ2-3; 9 nucleotides line up with TRBD2. Germline CDR1 SGHTA, CDR2 FQGTGA. J gave up 2 bases and V 5 bases, and 5 bases lay outside the gene matches. The CDR3 is 15 amino acids. CDR3 bases: TGTGCCAGCAGCCAGACTAGCGGACCCACAGATACGCAGTATTTT. Translated: CASSQTSGPTDTQYF.

The chain couples TRBV28 to TRBJ1-4, with TRBD1 matching over 9 bases. The length of the CDR3 is 16 residues. Losses at the gene ends were 4 bases for V and 4 bases for J; bases not matched to a gene: 7. CDR1 and CDR2 from the germline V gene are MDHEN and SYDVKM. The CDR3 nucleotides are TGTGCCAGCAGTTCCCCACAGGGGGCGGGTAATGAAAAACTGTTTTTT. Translating it yields CASSSPQGAGNEKLFF.

The rearrangement uses TRBV6-6 and TRBJ2-7; 11 nucleotides line up with TRBD2. The germline V gene encodes CDR1 MNHNY and CDR2 SVGAGI (reference sequence). Trimming removed 6 bases from V and 7 bases from J; junction bases left unmatched: 11. CDR3 size: 15 residues. CDR3 DNA sequence: TGTGCCAGCAGCCCATTAGCGGGGGGGCGCGGAGAGCAGTACTTC. Amino acid sequence: CASSPLAGGRGEQYF.

This chain joins TRBV28 and TRBJ1-5, with 7 positions matching TRBD1. Germline V gene data show CDR1 as MDHEN and CDR2 as SYDVKM. This CDR3 region has 16 residues. Trimming removed 4 bases from V and 2 bases from J; junction bases left unmatched: 8. CDR3 nucleotide sequence: TGTGCCAGCAGTTCGCAATCAGGGGGACGCAATCAGCCCCAGCATTTT. Translated: CASSSQSGGRNQPQHF.

This clone was seen a single time. V usage is TRBV5-5 and J usage is TRBJ2-1; D may be TRBD1 (5 bases). Trimming took 0 bases from V and 10 from J, leaving 5 bases between them. The CDR3 extends over 11 amino acids. In germline, CDR1 is SGHKS, CDR2 YYEKEE (reference sequence). CDR3 DNA: TGTGCCAGCAGCTTGGAGGGGGAGCAGTTCTTC. It codes for CASSLEGEQFF.

The chain joins TRBV7-9 to TRBJ1-4, with D possibly TRBD1 on 5 matching bases. The CDR3 length is 16 residues. In germline, CDR1 is SEHNR, CDR2 FQNEAQ (reference sequence). Trimming left V 5 bases short and J 8 bases short, with 21 bases between. The CDR3 sequence: CASSPGPGPVSEKLFF. As DNA, the CDR3 is TGTGCCAGCAGCCCCGGTCCGGGACCGGTGTCAGAAAAACTGTTTTTT.

The chain uses TRBV19 and TRBJ1-1; D possibly corresponds to TRBD1 (5 bases). The CDR3 extends over 14 amino acids. Germline V gives CDR1 LNHDA, CDR2 SQIVND (reference sequence). Trimming left V 7 bases short and J 1 base short, with 13 bases between. The CDR3 DNA is TGTGCCAGTACCCAGGGTATTGGGAACACTGAAGCTTTCTTT. Residues: CASTQGIGNTEAFF.

The rearrangement uses TRBV5-4 and TRBJ1-2, with D possibly being TRBD1 (5 bases). CDR1 is SGHNT, CDR2 YYREEE, per germline (reference sequence). This CDR3 region has 14 residues. The ends were cut back, 4 bases at V and 4 bases at J, with 14 bases in the middle. CDR3 DNA: TGTGCCAGCAGCGCTACCAGGGATCCCTATGGCTACACCTTC. Protein: CASSATRDPYGYTF. Filled out from reference TRBV5-4 and TRBJ1-2, the complete variable domain reads ETGVTQSPTHLIKTRGQQVTLRCSSQSGHNTVSWYQQALGQGPQFIFQYYREEENGRGNFPPRFSGLQFPNYSSELNVNALELDDSALYLCASSATRDPYGYTFGSGTRLTVV.

The chain has TRBV28 and TRBJ1-4; D is unclear. The CDR3 runs to 15 residues. Looked up from germline, CDR1 is MDHEN and CDR2 is SYDVKM. Trimming left V 2 bases short and J 7 bases short, with 14 bases between. In nucleotides, the CDR3 is TGTGCCAGCAGTTTACTTGAAAAATTAGGTGAAAAACTGTTTTTT. Amino acid sequence: CASSLLEKLGEKLFF.

The chain couples TRBV10-3 to TRBJ2-7; tentative D call: TRBD1 (5 bases). Deletions cut 8 bases from V and 6 bases from J, with 14 bases between. This CDR3 comprises 12 residues. Germline V gene lookup returns CDR1 ENHRY and CDR2 SYGVKD. The CDR3 here is CAIGQGSSEQYF. CDR3 sequence (DNA): TGTGCCATCGGGCAGGGATCGTCCGAGCAGTACTTC.

V usage is TRBV20-1 and J usage is TRBJ1-3; D remains ambiguous. Trimming left V 4 bases short and J 3 bases short, with 4 bases between. The CDR3 has 11 residues. From germline, CDR1 is DFQATT and CDR2 SNEGSKA (reference sequence). CDR3 nucleotides: TGCAGTGCTAAGGTTGGAAACACCATATATTTT. Translated: CSAKVGNTIYF.

This clone appeared once. This chain connects TRBV2 to TRBJ2-6, with D perhaps matching TRBD1 (6 bases). CDR1 is SNHLY, CDR2 FYNNEI, per germline. V shed 5 bases and J shed 0 bases, with 11 bases lying between them. This CDR3 is 16 amino acids long. The CDR3 loop reads CASSLDRASGANVLTF. CDR3 DNA: TGTGCCAGCAGTCTGGACAGAGCCTCTGGGGCCAACGTCCTGACTTTC.

This sequence joins TRBV7-3 and TRBJ2-1; D not certain. The CDR3 consists of 15 residues. Germline values: CDR1 SGHTA, CDR2 FQGTGA. The V end lost 2 bases, the J end lost 8 bases, and 16 bases lay between the germline ends. CDR3 sequence (DNA): TGTGCCAGCAGCTTAGGTTTGAGAGGTCAGGATGAGCAGTTCTTC. As protein: CASSLGLRGQDEQFF.

The V gene is TRBV7-3, the J gene TRBJ2-1; tentatively, D is TRBD2 (6 bases). The CDR3 has 14 residues. The V end was cut by 3 bases, the J end by 4 bases, with 10 bases between. CDR1 SGHTA and CDR2 FQGTGA come from the germline V gene. The CDR3 DNA follows: TGTGCCAGCAGCTTGGGCGGGATTTACAATGAGCAGTTCTTC. This translates into CASSLGGIYNEQFF.

This chain joins TRBV29-1 and TRBJ2-5; 8 bases are shared with TRBD2. The CDR3 extends over 13 amino acids. Losses at the gene ends were 5 bases for V and 4 bases for J; bases not matched to a gene: 6. Germline CDR1 SQVTM, CDR2 ANQGSEA. The CDR3: CSVLVAGPETQYF. In DNA, the CDR3 is TGCAGCGTTCTGGTAGCGGGACCAGAGACCCAGTACTTC.

The V and J genes are TRBV18 and TRBJ1-1, with D possibly matching TRBD1 (6 bases). The CDR3 extends over 18 amino acids. Trimming pared 3 bases from V and 3 bases from J, leaving 23 bases between. The V gene's germline CDR1 is KGHSH and CDR2 LQKENI. CDR3: CASSPPDRRGGADTEAFF. CDR3 nucleotides: TGTGCCAGCTCACCGCCCGACAGAAGGGGGGGAGCCGACACTGAAGCTTTCTTT.

Only one count was recorded for this clone. As DNA, the CDR3 is TGTGCCAGCAGACCCGTACCGCGACAGGGGGTTTATGGCTACACCTTC. Translation gives CASRPVPRQGVYGYTF. The chain is built from TRBV27 and TRBJ1-2; 9 bases map to TRBD1. This CDR3 spans 16 amino acids. Germline-derived CDR1 and CDR2 are MNHEY and SMNVEV (reference sequence). V was clipped by 6 bases and J by 5 bases; unmatched bases: 13.

The gene calls are TRBV5-8 and TRBJ2-3, with 7 bases aligning to TRBD2. The J segment lost 1 base and the V segment lost 3 bases, leaving 8 bases of the junction unmatched. CDR1 SGHTS and CDR2 YDEGEE come from the germline V gene. The CDR3 covers 16 residues. CDR3 amino acids: CASSSSQTSRTDTQYF. The CDR3 nucleotides read TGTGCCAGCAGCTCGTCTCAGACTAGCCGCACAGATACGCAGTATTTT.

The chain carries TRBV19 and TRBJ1-3; 7 bases are shared with TRBD1. Germline loops: CDR1 LNHDA, CDR2 SQIVND (reference sequence). V shed 9 bases, J shed 4 bases, and the junction held 6 bases outside the gene matches. The CDR3 covers 13 residues. The CDR3 DNA sequence: TGTGCCAGCCGACAGGGTGCCGGAAACACCATATATTTT. Translation: CASRQGAGNTIYF.

The J gene is TRBJ2-4, the V gene TRBV9; D is undetermined. V dropped 0 bases and J dropped 0 bases, with 7 bases sitting between them. This CDR3 has 15 residues. Germline V lookup: CDR1 SGDLS, CDR2 YYNGEE. The CDR3, as DNA: TGTGCCAGCAGCGTAGACTGGTTAGCCAAAAACATTCAGTACTTC. This encodes CASSVDWLAKNIQYF. Complete variable domain (other parts from reference TRBV9 and TRBJ2-4): DSGVTQTPKHLITATGQRVTLRCSPRSGDLSVYWYQQSLDQGLQFLIQYYNGEERAKGNILERFSAQQFPDLHSELNLSSLELGDSALYFCASSVDWLAKNIQYFGAGTRLSVL.

This chain links TRBV18 with TRBJ1-1; 9 bases fit TRBD1. With 5 bases clipped from V and 5 bases from J, the junction kept 0 bases outside the gene matches. Per germline, CDR1 KGHSH and CDR2 LQKENI. The CDR3 length is 12 residues. The CDR3 region has the DNA TGTGCCAGCTCAGGGACAGGGACTGAAGCTTTCTTT. Residues: CASSGTGTEAFF.